What follows are 24 T cell receptor beta chains derived from one specimen sequenced in a study of blood T cell repertoires in COVID-19. The assay was immunoSEQ multiplex PCR, and TCRdb's table has in-frame clones only and misses some. The table includes 100,000 to 150,000 clones, about 80% detected once. The sequenced sample consisted of PBMCs or T cells enriched from blood (not recorded which). Receptor source: a man between 40 and 49 years old with acute COVID-19.

The chain uses TRBV2 and TRBJ2-7; TRBD2 aligns across 7 bases. This CDR3 comprises 15 residues. Germline CDR1 is SNHLY and CDR2 is FYNNEI. J was trimmed by 4 bases and V by 2 bases; bases with no gene match: 8. CDR3 sequence (DNA): TGTGCCAGCAGTGAACGGCGGGAGACCCGTTACGAGCAGTACTTC. It translates to CASSERRETRYEQYF.

This clone was counted once. J is TRBJ2-7 and V is TRBV6-4, with a possible D match to TRBD2 (6 bases). The ends were cut back, 8 bases at V and 5 bases at J, with 16 bases in the middle. This CDR3 has 13 amino acids. Looked up from germline, CDR1 is MRHNA and CDR2 is SNTAGT. CDR3 in amino acids: CASGRDWSDEQYF. Here the CDR3 DNA reads TGTGCCAGCGGGCGGGACTGGTCGGACGAGCAGTACTTC.

The chain joins TRBV18 to TRBJ2-2, with D perhaps TRBD1 (6 bases). Trimming cost V 3 bases and J 2 bases, with 7 bases left between them. Germline CDR1 is KGHSH and CDR2 is LQKENI. CDR3 length: 14 amino acids. The CDR3 DNA reads TGTGCCAGCTCACCCGGGACAAACACCGGGGAGCTGTTTTTT. Protein product: CASSPGTNTGELFF.

The rearrangement joins TRBV5-1 to TRBJ2-1; TRBD1 matches at 11 bases. The CDR3 totals 16 residues. Germline lookup yields CDR1 SGHRS and CDR2 YFSETQ. The trim removed 4 bases at V and 6 bases at J, leaving 9 bases unmatched. The CDR3: CASSLLGQGVGNEQFF. In nucleotides, the CDR3 is TGCGCCAGCAGCCTATTGGGACAGGGGGTAGGCAATGAGCAGTTCTTC.

The chain combines TRBV5-1 with TRBJ1-5; D might be TRBD1 (5 bases). Germline V gene lookup returns CDR1 SGHRS and CDR2 YFSETQ. This CDR3 spans 15 amino acids. Trimming removed 0 bases from V and 5 bases from J, with 12 bases in between. For the CDR3, the DNA is TGCGCCAGCAGCTTGGGGGGGGAGACCCATCAGCCCCAGCATTTT. Its protein product is CASSLGGETHQPQHF.

The V call is TRBV19, the J call TRBJ2-1, with 10 bases lining up with TRBD2. There are 16 residues in the CDR3. V gave up 5 bases and J gave up 5 bases; unmatched junction bases: 9. Germline V lookup: CDR1 LNHDA, CDR2 SQIVND (reference sequence). CDR3 in DNA: TGTGCCAGTAGTCTTATAGCGGGAGGTCGGGACAATGAGCAGTTCTTC. This encodes CASSLIAGGRDNEQFF.

V usage is TRBV5-3 and J usage is TRBJ1-5; 9 bases line up with TRBD1. TRBV5-3 counts as an open reading frame of uncertain function. The V gene end was trimmed by 2 bases and the J gene end by 4 bases; junction bases not matched to a gene: 7. CDR3 size: 16 residues. This CDR3 reads CARSLKQGAGNQPQHF. CDR3 in DNA: TGTGCCAGAAGCTTAAAACAGGGGGCTGGTAATCAGCCCCAGCATTTT.

This clone is a singleton in its sample. Other DNA variants within this sample encode the same CDR3. The chain combines TRBV3-1 (or the pseudogene TRBV3-2) with TRBJ2-7; 11 bases align to TRBD2. J was trimmed by 1 base and V by 1 base; bases with no gene match: 0. The germline CDR1 and CDR2 sequences are LGHDT and YNNKEL (reference sequence). The CDR3 has 15 amino acids. The CDR3 loop reads CASSQGTSGSYEQYF. In nucleotides, the CDR3 is TGTGCCAGCAGCCAAGGGACTAGCGGGTCCTACGAGCAGTACTTC.

This clone was seen a few times. V usage is TRBV11-3 and J usage is TRBJ2-3; maybe TRBD2 (5 bases). The CDR3 sequence is 15 residues long. Germline CDR1 reads SGHNT; CDR2 reads YENEEA. Trimming pared 0 bases from V and 4 bases from J, leaving 11 bases between. This CDR3 is CASSLDLRAADTQYF. The CDR3, as DNA: TGTGCCAGCAGCTTAGACCTCAGAGCGGCAGATACGCAGTATTTT.

The chain couples TRBV12-3 or TRBV12-4 to TRBJ2-1; tentative D call: TRBD1 (5 bases). V was cut by 4 bases and J by 6 bases, with 7 bases left in between. The CDR3 length is 12 residues. CDR3 loop: CASSSDSNEQFF. In DNA form, the CDR3 reads TGTGCCAGCAGTTCAGACAGCAATGAGCAGTTCTTC.

The gene calls are TRBV7-3 and TRBJ2-2; 11 bases align to TRBD2. V was pared by 5 bases and J by 6 bases, with 8 bases of the junction left unmatched. From germline, CDR1 is SGHTA and CDR2 FQGTGA. The CDR3 is 16 amino acids. CDR3 in amino acids: CASSTSSGRRPGELFF. CDR3 sequence (DNA): TGTGCCAGCAGCACCTCTAGCGGGAGGCGGCCCGGGGAGCTGTTTTTT.

The chain employs TRBV19 and TRBJ2-1; 10 bases agree with TRBD2. The junction had 5 bases not matched to a gene; V was cut back by 5 bases and J by 4 bases. Germline CDR1 LNHDA, CDR2 SQIVND (reference sequence). The length of the CDR3 is 15 residues. CDR3 in amino acids: CASSSTSGIYNEQFF. In DNA, the CDR3 is TGTGCCAGTAGTTCCACTAGCGGGATATACAATGAGCAGTTCTTC.

The chain recombines TRBV7-9 with TRBJ2-2, with 7 bases identical to TRBD1. The CDR3 contains 15 residues. Germline CDR1 reads SEHNR; CDR2 reads FQNEAQ (reference sequence). The ends lost 6 bases at V and 4 bases at J; junction bases unmatched: 8. The CDR3 spells CASSDRDGGTGELFF. CDR3 sequence (DNA): TGTGCCAGCAGTGACAGGGATGGAGGCACCGGGGAGCTGTTTTTT. Complete variable domain (other parts from reference TRBV7-9 and TRBJ2-2): DTGVSQNPRHKITKRGQNVTFRCDPISEHNRLYWYRQTLGQGPEFLTYFQNEAQLEKSRLLSDRFSAERPKGSFSTLEIQRTEQGDSAMYLCASSDRDGGTGELFFGEGSRLTVL.

The chain employs TRBV30 and TRBJ1-5; D unclear. This CDR3 region has 13 residues. CDR1 GTSNPN and CDR2 SVGIG come from the germline V gene (reference sequence). Trimming took 3 bases from V and 3 from J, leaving 9 bases between them. The CDR3 sequence: CAWSKTDNQPQHF. In DNA, the CDR3 is TGTGCCTGGAGCAAAACAGACAATCAGCCCCAGCATTTT. Full variable domain (remainder filled in from reference TRBV30 and TRBJ1-5): SQTIHQWPATLVQPVGSPLSLECTVEGTSNPNLYWYRQAAGRGLQLLFYSVGIGQISSEVPQNLSASRPQDRQFILSSKKLLLSDSGFYLCAWSKTDNQPQHFGDGTRLSIL.

V usage is TRBV28 and J usage is TRBJ2-7; D call uncertain. Deletions cut 3 bases from V and 7 bases from J, with 7 bases between. CDR1 MDHEN and CDR2 SYDVKM come from the germline V gene. This CDR3 has 11 amino acids. The CDR3, as DNA: TGTGCCAGCAGTTTTATGGAGGAGCAGTACTTC. It translates to CASSFMEEQYF.

This chain uses TRBV6-2 or TRBV6-3 with TRBJ2-5, with 7 bases aligning to TRBD2. V lost 2 bases and J lost 2; bases outside the gene matches: 8. CDR1 is MNHEY and CDR2 is SVGEGT in the germline V gene. The CDR3 loop spans 16 amino acids. CDR3 sequence: CASSYPQAGEQETQYF. DNA for the CDR3: TGTGCCAGCAGTTACCCCCAGGCGGGGGAGCAAGAGACCCAGTACTTC.

The chain combines TRBV27 with TRBJ2-7; D possibly corresponds to TRBD1 (7 bases). Trimming stripped 5 bases from V and 4 bases from J, with 9 bases between. Germline CDR1 and CDR2: MNHEY and SMNVEV (reference sequence). The CDR3 extends over 12 amino acids. The chain's CDR3 is CASSPGGYEQYF. In nucleotides, the CDR3 is TGTGCCAGCAGTCCAGGGGGGTACGAGCAGTACTTC.

The chain has TRBV10-3 and TRBJ2-7; 7 bases map to TRBD2. V lost 4 bases, J lost 5 bases, and 2 bases stayed unmatched. In germline, CDR1 is ENHRY, CDR2 SYGVKD. The CDR3 loop spans 12 amino acids. The CDR3 protein is CAISARGDEQYF. CDR3 nucleotide sequence: TGTGCCATCAGTGCACGGGGGGACGAGCAGTACTTC.

This clone was counted only a few times. The chain recombines TRBV7-6 with TRBJ2-2, with D perhaps matching TRBD2 (6 bases). Deletions cut 6 bases from V and 2 bases from J, with 13 bases between. The CDR3 sequence is 15 residues long. Per germline, CDR1 SGHVS and CDR2 FNYEAQ. CDR3 nucleotide sequence: TGTGCCAGCAGATCAGGGACTTATAACACCGGGGAGCTGTTTTTT. Translating it yields CASRSGTYNTGELFF.

This sequence joins TRBV2 and TRBJ1-1; the match to TRBD1 covers 12 bases. CDR1 and CDR2 (germline): SNHLY, FYNNEI. The CDR3 loop spans 15 amino acids. V trimming: 8 bases; J trimming: 0 bases; junction bases outside the gene matches: 4. The CDR3 spells CASSGQGALNTEAFF. As DNA, the CDR3 is TGTGCCAGCTCGGGACAGGGGGCTTTGAACACTGAAGCTTTCTTT.

This chain uses TRBV2 with TRBJ1-6; D gene uncertain. V was shortened by 4 bases and J by 3 bases, with 7 bases between the two germline ends. CDR1 SNHLY and CDR2 FYNNEI come from the germline V gene. CDR3 length: 14 residues. This CDR3 is CASSGARYNSPLHF. The CDR3 nucleotides read TGTGCCAGCAGTGGGGCACGCTATAATTCACCCCTCCACTTT.

This clone was seen only a few times. The chain is built from TRBV6-6 and TRBJ1-1; no clear D gene. Trimming removed 4 bases from V and 1 base from J, with 7 bases in between. The length of the CDR3 is 13 residues. Germline CDR1 MNHNY, CDR2 SVGAGI (reference sequence). The CDR3 sequence is CASSFHSNTEAFF. The CDR3 nucleotides are TGTGCCAGCAGTTTTCACTCGAACACTGAAGCTTTCTTT.

The CDR3 region has the DNA TGTGCCAGTAGTCCTGGACAGGGAAGGGCAGATACGCAGTATTTT. Translating gives CASSPGQGRADTQYF. The rearrangement uses TRBV19 and TRBJ2-3, with 8 bases identical to TRBD1. The CDR3 extends over 15 amino acids. The germline gives CDR1 LNHDA, CDR2 SQIVND (reference sequence). V trimming: 5 bases; J trimming: 4 bases; junction bases outside the gene matches: 8.

The rearrangement links TRBV7-9 to TRBJ1-2; unclear D gene. This CDR3 region has 12 residues. Germline-derived CDR1 and CDR2 are SEHNR and FQNEAQ (reference sequence). Trimming removed 1 base from V and 3 bases from J, with 3 bases in between. In DNA form, the CDR3 reads TGTGCCAGCAGCTTAGGCGACTATGGCTACACCTTC. Amino acids: CASSLGDYGYTF.